The 24 T cell receptor beta chains presented below share a single source sample, sequenced in a study of T cells in Graves' hyperthyroidism and ophthalmopathy. It was RNA transcripts that yielded the amplified TCR beta CDR3 regions. During a first-round RT-PCR of the TCR CDR3, the HTBI primer set was used. TCRdb called the multiplex PCR reads again in MiXCR, with one record for every CDR3 protein. The repertoire has 92,000 or so distinct CDR3 sequences, approximately 56% of them found once; the top ten carry around 30%. Sequencing was carried out using blood. Receptor source: a woman aged 40-49 years with Graves' hyperthyroidism.

Concerning this clonotype: The junction departs from germline at one end; a sequencing error may be responsible. The chain employs TRBV7-7 and TRBJ2-5; TRBD2 matches 10 bases. The CDR3 has 15 amino acids. From germline, CDR1 is SSHAT and CDR2 FNYEAQ (reference sequence). The CDR3 DNA sequence: TGTGCTAGCAGCGGCGGACTAGCGGAGTCAGAGACCCAGTACTTC. Its translation: CASSGGLAESETQYF.

The chain links TRBV30 to TRBJ1-1; D gene ambiguous. The CDR3 loop spans 15 amino acids. Per germline, CDR1 GTSNPN and CDR2 SVGIG (reference sequence). V gave up 0 bases and J gave up 0 bases, with 11 bases separating them. CDR3 bases: TGTGCCTGGAGTGTACTTACAAACATGAACACTGAAGCTTTCTTT. Translated, it gives CAWSVLTNMNTEAFF.

As concerns this clonotype: A much larger clone lies a single base off, so this may be a read error. The V gene is TRBV7-8, the J gene TRBJ1-6, with TRBD1 identical over 7 bases. CDR1 SGHVS and CDR2 FQNEAQ come from the germline V gene. Trimming cost V 5 bases and J 7 bases; bases outside gene matches: 8. The CDR3 runs 15 residues. The CDR3 nucleotides are TGTGCCAGCAGCCGAGGGACAGCCCCAAATTCACCCCTCCACTTT. This codes for CASSRGTAPNSPLHF.

The chain is built from TRBV5-1 and TRBJ1-2, with D hard to call. The CDR3 totals 15 residues. The germline V and J ends were trimmed by 3 bases and 7 bases, with 19 bases remaining between them. Germline V gives CDR1 SGHRS, CDR2 YFSETQ. The CDR3 coding sequence is TGCGCCAGCAGCTCTGGGTCCGCCGCTGGACCTGGCTACACCTTC. This translates into CASSSGSAAGPGYTF.

This chain uses TRBV12-3 or TRBV12-4 with TRBJ2-5; 9 nucleotides align to TRBD1. This CDR3 has 15 amino acids. Germline trimming cut 7 bases from V and 0 bases from J; bases unmatched to any gene: 6. The CDR3: CASIKTGGYQETQYF. Written as DNA, the CDR3 is TGTGCCAGCATTAAGACAGGGGGGTACCAAGAGACCCAGTACTTC.

The V gene is TRBV5-1, the J gene TRBJ2-5, with D maybe TRBD2 (5 bases). CDR1 is SGHRS and CDR2 is YFSETQ in the germline V gene. The CDR3 runs to 12 residues. The V end lost 1 base, the J end lost 13 bases, and 14 bases lay between the germline ends. CDR3 loop: CASSLNTEARYF. For the CDR3, the DNA is TGCGCCAGCAGCTTGAACACGGAGGCACGGTACTTC.

This clonotype was seen repeatedly, ten times or more. V is TRBV29-1 and J is TRBJ2-7; weak D call: TRBD2 (5 bases). Germline V gene data show CDR1 as SQVTM and CDR2 as ANQGSEA. The CDR3 is 12 residues long. V was shortened by 6 bases and J by 1 base, with 10 bases between the two germline ends. For the CDR3, the DNA is TGCAGCGTCCGGACTCAGTCCTACGAGCAGTACTTC. It is translated as CSVRTQSYEQYF.

CDR3 sequence: CASSGGRASGGYGYTF. DNA of the CDR3: TGTGCCAGCAGTGGTGGCAGGGCTTCTGGAGGCTATGGCTACACCTTC. This sequence joins TRBV2 and TRBJ1-2; maybe TRBD1 (5 bases). CDR3 size: 16 residues. CDR1 and CDR2 (germline): SNHLY, FYNNEI. Deletions cut 4 bases from V and 4 bases from J, with 19 bases between.

J is TRBJ2-7 and V is TRBV29-1, with a weak D call TRBD2 (6 bases). From germline, CDR1 is SQVTM and CDR2 ANQGSEA. The CDR3 consists of 11 residues. Trimming removed 7 bases at V and 7 bases at J, with 14 bases between. The CDR3 DNA follows: TGCAGCGGGGGGGATGCGGGTGAGCAGTACTTC. Translating gives CSGGDAGEQYF.

The rearrangement joins TRBV11-2 to TRBJ2-5, with TRBD2 matching 7 bases. The length of the CDR3 is 15 residues. V was pared by 3 bases and J by 4 bases, with 8 bases of the junction left unmatched. Looked up from germline, CDR1 is SGHAT and CDR2 is FQNNGV. This chain's CDR3 is CASSFAAGLRETQYF. CDR3 bases: TGTGCCAGCAGCTTTGCAGCGGGGCTTCGAGAGACCCAGTACTTC.

The rearrangement links TRBV15 to TRBJ1-2, with D uncertain. CDR1 LNHNV and CDR2 YYDKDF come from the germline V gene (reference sequence). CDR3 length: 12 amino acids. V lost 1 base to trimming and J lost 7 bases, with 7 bases between them. CDR3 region: CATSRGVGGYTF. The CDR3, as DNA: TGTGCCACCAGCAGAGGGGTTGGTGGCTACACCTTC.

This clonotype has ten or more counts. This sequence joins TRBV7-2 and TRBJ2-2; D remains unclear. Germline CDR1 and CDR2: SGHTA and FQGNSA. The CDR3 runs to 15 residues. Trimming cost V 6 bases and J 1 base, with 12 bases left between them. This CDR3 is CASSPTDGNTGELFF. CDR3 in DNA: TGTGCCAGCAGTCCCACGGATGGGAACACCGGGGAGCTGTTTTTT.

The J gene is TRBJ2-6, the V gene TRBV19, with 7 bases matching TRBD2. Germline CDR1 and CDR2: LNHDA and SQIVND (reference sequence). V shed 5 bases, J shed 13 bases, and the junction held 8 bases outside the gene matches. This CDR3 is 13 amino acids long. The CDR3 region has the DNA TGTGCCAGTAGTCGCACGGGAGGATTTGTCCTGACTTTC. It encodes CASSRTGGFVLTF.

At least ten counts were recorded for this clonotype. The CDR3 protein is CASSPFVGPYEQYF. As DNA, the CDR3 is TGTGCCAGCAGTCCCTTCGTGGGCCCCTACGAGCAGTACTTC. The chain links TRBV6-5 to TRBJ2-7; D gene unclear. Trimming took 5 bases from V and 2 from J, leaving 13 bases between them. Per germline, CDR1 MNHEY and CDR2 SVGAGI. The length of the CDR3 is 14 residues.

This clonotype was seen many times. The chain links TRBV7-2 to TRBJ2-7; possibly TRBD2 for D (6 bases). Germline V gene sequence: CDR1 SGHTA, CDR2 FQGNSA. The CDR3 loop spans 14 amino acids. V was cut by 8 bases and J by 1 base, with 15 bases left in between. The CDR3 sequence: CASSPGRGSYEQYF. CDR3 bases: TGTGCCAGCTCACCAGGGCGGGGTTCCTACGAGCAGTACTTC.

The chain is built from TRBV7-3 and TRBJ2-5, with 10 bases aligning to TRBD1. This CDR3 comprises 15 residues. Germline CDR1 reads SGHTA; CDR2 reads FQGTGA. J was trimmed by 9 bases and V by 11 bases; bases with no gene match: 18. CDR3 region: CACRAGQGVSEAQYF. CDR3 coding DNA: TGTGCCTGCCGGGCCGGACAGGGGGTTTCGGAGGCCCAGTACTTC.

This clonotype was recorded many times. The V gene is TRBV7-2, the J gene TRBJ1-4; a possible D gene is TRBD1 (5 bases). Trimming took off 5 bases at V and 4 bases at J, with 11 bases between the two ends. Germline V gives CDR1 SGHTA, CDR2 FQGNSA. The CDR3 totals 14 residues. The DNA for the CDR3 is TGTGCCAGCAGCCTGGGACGGGTTAATGAAAAACTGTTTTTT. Translation gives CASSLGRVNEKLFF.

This clonotype was observed a few times. This chain uses TRBV7-2 with TRBJ2-1, with TRBD2 identical over 9 bases. CDR1 and CDR2 (germline): SGHTA, FQGNSA. Germline trimming cut 4 bases from V and 10 bases from J; bases unmatched to any gene: 8. This CDR3 is built from 14 residues. CDR3 DNA sequence: TGTGCCAGCAGCTACGGACTAGCGAAATTAGAGCAGTTCTTC. Translation gives CASSYGLAKLEQFF.

The chain couples TRBV15 to TRBJ2-7; D may correspond to TRBD1 or TRBD2 (6 bases each). V gave up 5 bases and J gave up 7 bases, with 21 bases separating them. This CDR3 comprises 15 residues. Germline assignment: CDR1 LNHNV and CDR2 YYDKDF (reference sequence). CDR3 sequence reads: CATSPTKSGAAEQYF. CDR3 coding DNA: TGTGCCACCAGCCCCACGAAGTCGGGGGCGGCGGAGCAGTACTTC.

There are many counts of this clonotype. This rearrangement joins TRBV7-2 to TRBJ1-2, with D tentatively TRBD1 (5 bases). Trimming took off 5 bases at V and 11 bases at J, with 21 bases between the two ends. Per the germline V gene, CDR1 is SGHTA and CDR2 is FQGNSA. CDR3 length equals 14 residues. The chain's CDR3 is CASSQVRDPTRYTF. The DNA for the CDR3 is TGTGCCAGCAGCCAAGTCCGGGACCCCACCCGGTACACCTTC.

This clonotype was counted at least ten times. The J gene is TRBJ1-1, the V gene TRBV20-1, with no clear D. CDR3 size: 11 residues. V lost 8 bases to trimming and J lost 1 base, with 8 bases between them. Germline V gene sequence: CDR1 DFQATT, CDR2 SNEGSKA (reference sequence). The CDR3 protein is CSCAANTEAFF. For the CDR3, the DNA is TGCAGTTGTGCGGCGAACACTGAAGCTTTCTTT.

The chain combines TRBV5-1 with TRBJ2-7, with TRBD2 matching 13 bases. Unmatched junction bases numbered 7, after V lost 4 bases and J lost 0 bases. This CDR3 is built from 17 residues. Germline CDR1 reads SGHRS; CDR2 reads YFSETQ. The CDR3 DNA follows: TGCGCCAGCAGCCTCCAGACTAGCGGGGGGAGCTCCTACGAGCAGTACTTC. This sequence encodes CASSLQTSGGSSYEQYF.

The CDR3 is CASRGGGAKNTEAFF. The DNA of the CDR3 is TGTGCCAGCAGGGGGGGCGGGGCAAAGAACACTGAAGCTTTCTTT. J is TRBJ1-1 and V is TRBV25-1; D is possibly TRBD1 (6 bases). Trimming removed 6 bases at V and 1 base at J, with 15 bases between. Germline assignment: CDR1 MGHDK and CDR2 SYGVNS. The CDR3 runs 15 residues.

In nucleotides, the CDR3 is TGTGCCAGCAGCTTGGATATCGACTACAAAGGGAACGTGCAGTACTTC. Amino acids: CASSLDIDYKGNVQYF. This rearrangement joins TRBV5-6 to TRBJ2-7; D may be TRBD2 (5 bases). Germline CDR1 SGHDT, CDR2 YYEEEE. This CDR3 region has 16 residues. V was shortened by 0 bases and J by 9 bases, with 22 bases between the two germline ends.